The 31 T cell receptor beta chains given below trace back to one sample, sequenced in a study of glioma-infiltrating T cells. TCR alpha and beta CDR3 regions were amplified from RNA using iRepertoire nested multiplex PCR. TCRdb independently ran MiXCR on the multiplex PCR reads; one entry per CDR3 protein. Here the sample spans about 380,000 distinct CDR3 sequences, roughly two fifths being singletons. Sequencing was done on a sample of glioma tissue, nonneoplastic brain tissue, or PBMCs (not recorded which). The source of these receptors is a human donor with low-grade glioma or glioblastoma, undergoing nonglioma brain surgery, or in good health (not recorded which).

The CDR3 protein is CASSFISGTGLLYEQYF. CDR3 DNA sequence: TGTGCCAGCAGTTTCATCTCCGGGACAGGGCTCCTCTACGAGCAGTACTTC. V usage is TRBV27 and J usage is TRBJ2-7; TRBD1 agrees at 9 bases. This CDR3 region has 17 residues. The V gene's germline CDR1 is MNHEY and CDR2 SMNVEV (reference sequence). J lost 3 bases, V lost 3 bases, and 12 bases had no gene match.

As concerns this clonotype: A much larger clone is a single base away; this may be a read error. The rearrangement links TRBV6-1 to TRBJ2-5, with D uncertain. CDR3 size: 16 residues. Trimming stripped 2 bases from V and 5 bases from J, with 18 bases between. The V gene's germline CDR1 is MNHNS and CDR2 SASEGT. The CDR3 protein is CASSESFSAMMETQYF. DNA for the CDR3: TGTGCCAGCAGTGAATCGTTTAGTGCAATGATGGAGACCCAGTACTTC.

The chain joins TRBV15 to TRBJ2-7; 8 bases line up with TRBD1. The ends lost 0 bases at V and 6 bases at J; junction bases unmatched: 4. Germline CDR1 reads LNHNV; CDR2 reads YYDKDF (reference sequence). The CDR3 is made up of 14 amino acids. The CDR3 nucleotides read TGTGCCACCAGCAGAGACAGGGGGCGTCGCGAGCAGTACTTC. It yields the protein CATSRDRGRREQYF.

This clonotype was counted a few times. This chain joins TRBV6-6 and TRBJ1-4; 9 nucleotides line up with TRBD1. CDR3 length equals 13 residues. The germline V gene has CDR1 MNHNY and CDR2 SVGAGI (reference sequence). J was trimmed by 10 bases and V by 7 bases; bases with no gene match: 7. Written as DNA, the CDR3 is TGTGCCAGCATGACAGGGGGGGCGGTAAAACTGTTTTTT. This gives the protein CASMTGGAVKLFF.

Of note for this clonotype: One end of the junction fails to match germline, which may point to a read error. This rearrangement joins TRBV6-5 to TRBJ2-2; TRBD1 matches at 9 bases. The germline gives CDR1 MNHEY, CDR2 SVGAGI. The CDR3 is 13 amino acids. The CDR3 loop is CASGQGYTRELFF. The CDR3 region has the DNA TGCGCCAGTGGACAGGGGTACACCAGGGAGCTGTTTTTT.

This clonotype was seen a handful of times. This CDR3 is missing its conserved last phenylalanine or tryptophan, likely due to a read error. The chain joins TRBV20-1 to TRBJ1-6; no reliable D call. CDR3 length equals 14 residues. Germline V gene lookup returns CDR1 DFQATT and CDR2 SNEGSKA (reference sequence). Trimming took off 3 bases at V and 6 bases at J, with 12 bases between the two ends. This CDR3 reads CSASVYRANSPLHS. CDR3 nucleotide sequence: TGCAGTGCTAGTGTCTACCGGGCTAATTCACCCCTCCACTCT.

The gene calls are TRBV19 and TRBJ2-4; D ambiguous. Between the trimmed V and J ends, which lost 2 bases and 6 bases, there was a span of 8 bases. The CDR3 has 13 residues. The germline V gene has CDR1 LNHDA and CDR2 SQIVND (reference sequence). CDR3 in DNA: TGTGCCAGTAGTATATCGTGGGCAAACATTCAGTACTTC. Amino acids: CASSISWANIQYF.

This clonotype has only one observation. CDR3 in amino acids: CASSSGWDTQYF. The CDR3 nucleotides read TGCGCCAGCAGCTCAGGGTGGGATACGCAGTATTTT. This chain links TRBV5-1 with TRBJ2-3, with a weak D call TRBD1 (5 bases). V lost 3 bases to trimming and J lost 6 bases, with 8 bases between them. Per germline, CDR1 SGHRS and CDR2 YFSETQ. This CDR3 is built from 12 residues.

This clonotype was detected a few times. The chain uses TRBV28 and TRBJ1-6; no firm D call. V lost 1 base, J lost 10 bases, and 11 bases lay in between. The germline V gene has CDR1 MDHEN and CDR2 SYDVKM. The CDR3 has 14 amino acids. The CDR3 region has the DNA TGTGCCAGCAGTTTATTGGAAACACGGTCACCCCTCCACTTT. Protein sequence: CASSLLETRSPLHF.

The chain employs TRBV4-3 and TRBJ2-5; 14 bases fit TRBD2. CDR1 and CDR2 (germline): LGHNA, YSLEER. With 0 bases clipped from V and 4 bases from J, the junction kept 1 base outside the gene matches. The CDR3 contains 16 residues. As DNA, the CDR3 is TGCGCCAGCAGCCAAGAGGGGACTAGCGGGAGAGAGACCCAGTACTTC. Protein sequence: CASSQEGTSGRETQYF.

Comment on this clonotype: A much larger clone differs by one base, so this may be a read error. The V and J genes are TRBV6-2 or TRBV6-3 and TRBJ2-7; D may be TRBD2 (5 bases). V was shortened by 0 bases and J by 6 bases, with 12 bases between the two germline ends. The CDR3 contains 14 residues. Germline CDR1 reads MNHEY; CDR2 reads SVGEGT. The CDR3 coding sequence is TGTGCCAGCAGTTACTCGAAAGGACGGGGCGAGCAGTACTTC. It codes for CASSYSKGRGEQYF.

Concerning this clonotype itself: No conserved phenylalanine or tryptophan is present at the end of the CDR3, so a read error is the likely explanation. V usage is TRBV7-2 and J usage is TRBJ2-7; TRBD1 is a possible D gene (5 bases). CDR3 length equals 15 residues. CDR1 is SGHTA and CDR2 is FQGNSA in the germline V gene. The CDR3 loop reads CASSLGVGLSYEQYL. As DNA, the CDR3 is TGCGCCAGCAGCTTAGGGGTTGGGTTGTCCTACGAGCAGTACCTC.

The V and J genes are TRBV15 and TRBJ1-2; 7 nucleotides match TRBD1. CDR1 and CDR2 from the germline V gene are LNHNV and YYDKDF (reference sequence). The CDR3 extends over 13 amino acids. V lost 9 bases to trimming and J lost 1 base; unmatched junction nucleotides: 5. CDR3 coding DNA: TGTGCCACAACGACAGGGTATAACTATGGCTACACCTTC. Translated, it gives CATTTGYNYGYTF.

The table lists this clonotype with a few counts. This chain joins TRBV19 and TRBJ1-5; weak D call: TRBD1 (5 bases). Germline V gene data show CDR1 as LNHDA and CDR2 as SQIVND (reference sequence). This CDR3 is built from 12 residues. V was trimmed by 3 bases and J by 9 bases, leaving 9 bases between them. This chain's CDR3 is CASSIPGLPQHF. The CDR3 region has the DNA TGTGCCAGTAGTATTCCAGGGCTGCCCCAGCATTTT.

Points on this clonotype: A read error is possible here, since a much larger clone lies one base away. V usage is TRBV27 and J usage is TRBJ2-3; D may be TRBD2 (6 bases). The CDR3 has 14 amino acids. Trimming took off 0 bases at V and 4 bases at J, with 8 bases between the two ends. Germline V gene sequence: CDR1 MNHEY, CDR2 SMNVEV (reference sequence). The DNA for the CDR3 is TGTGCCAGCAGTTTATCCAGGGAGGCAGATACGCAGTATTTT. Amino acid sequence: CASSLSREADTQYF.

This clonotype has a count of ten or more. The chain links TRBV24-1 to TRBJ2-1; 9 bases match TRBD2. Germline V gene sequence: CDR1 KGHDR, CDR2 SFDVKD. J lost 4 bases, V lost 2 bases, and 11 bases had no gene match. CDR3 length: 18 residues. DNA of the CDR3: TGTGCCACCAGTGATTACGGTGGGGCTAGCGGGACGTACAATGAGCAGTTCTTC. Translation gives CATSDYGGASGTYNEQFF.

This clonotype has a handful of counts. The genes are TRBV11-2 and TRBJ2-2; TRBD2 agrees at 10 bases. The length of the CDR3 is 17 residues. The germline V gene has CDR1 SGHAT and CDR2 FQNNGV. J gave up 1 base and V 5 bases, and 7 bases lay outside the gene matches. The CDR3 is CASSLYRLAGNTGELFF. The CDR3 nucleotides read TGTGCCAGCAGCCTATATCGACTAGCGGGGAACACCGGGGAGCTGTTTTTT.

This clonotype was seen repeatedly, ten times or more. This rearrangement joins TRBV28 to TRBJ1-3, with TRBD1 matching over 7 bases. CDR1 is MDHEN, CDR2 SYDVKM, per germline. The CDR3 spans 16 residues. The ends lost 3 bases at V and 0 bases at J; junction bases unmatched: 5. CDR3 bases: TGTGCCAGCAGTTTCACCGGGACAGTCTCTGGAAACACCATATATTTT. As protein: CASSFTGTVSGNTIYF.

Concerning this clonotype itself: It may be a read error: a sequence one base away is much more abundant. This chain joins TRBV6-1 and TRBJ2-7; 13 nucleotides match TRBD2. CDR3 size: 15 residues. Germline loops: CDR1 MNHNS, CDR2 SASEGT. J was trimmed by 10 bases and V by 6 bases; bases with no gene match: 12. CDR3 residues: CASRQPGTSGINQYF. CDR3 bases: TGTGCCAGCAGGCAACCAGGGACTAGCGGGATAAATCAGTACTTC.

Concerning this clonotype: Compared with germline, one end of the junction differs, possibly owing to a read error. The genes are TRBV20-1 and TRBJ2-3; a possible D gene is TRBD2 (6 bases). The CDR3 has 14 residues. Per the germline V gene, CDR1 is DFQATT and CDR2 is SNEGSKA (reference sequence). The CDR3 region is CSARLGTVTDAQYF. The CDR3 bases are TGCAGTGCTAGACTAGGGACTGTCACAGATGCGCAGTATTTT.

This chain's CDR3 is CASSNWDRGNTEAFF. The DNA for the CDR3 is TGTGCCAGCAGCAACTGGGACAGGGGGAACACTGAAGCTTTCTTT. The chain has TRBV3-1 and TRBJ1-1; 10 bases align to TRBD1. After removal of 5 bases from V and 1 base from J, the junction contained 4 bases not matched to a gene. The CDR3 covers 15 residues. Germline assignment: CDR1 LGHDT and CDR2 YNNKEL (reference sequence).

The chain couples TRBV6-4 to TRBJ2-7; D remains ambiguous. Per germline, CDR1 MRHNA and CDR2 SNTAGT. Trimming removed 4 bases at V and 10 bases at J, with 8 bases between. CDR3 length: 10 residues. CDR3 sequence: CASSVTVQYF. The CDR3 DNA follows: TGTGCCAGCAGTGTAACCGTCCAGTACTTC.

Of note for this clonotype: This could be a read error, since a much larger clone is one nucleotide away. The chain links TRBV10-3 to TRBJ1-1, with D unclear. The CDR3 totals 13 residues. V lost 10 bases and J lost 0, with 12 bases in between. Germline CDR1 ENHRY, CDR2 SYGVKD. CDR3 amino acids: CASNDILNTEAFF. The CDR3 nucleotides are TGTGCCAGCAATGACATACTGAACACTGAAGCTTTCTTT.

This sequence joins TRBV4-1 and TRBJ1-1, with D possibly being TRBD1 (6 bases). There are 15 residues in the CDR3. With 3 bases removed from V and 1 base from J, the gap between germline ends came to 12 bases. Per germline, CDR1 MGHRA and CDR2 YSYEKL. CDR3 in amino acids: CASSHQGWGNTEAFF. DNA for the CDR3: TGCGCCAGCAGCCATCAGGGGTGGGGGAACACTGAAGCTTTCTTT.

The chain employs TRBV7-2 and TRBJ1-2; 7 bases line up with TRBD1. V shed 4 bases and J 0 bases; nucleotides not matched to a gene: 8. CDR3 length: 16 amino acids. From germline, CDR1 is SGHTA and CDR2 FQGNSA. CDR3 DNA sequence: TGTGCCAGCAGCTCGAGAGGAGGACAGGCTAACTATGGCTACACCTTC. It specifies CASSSRGGQANYGYTF.

In DNA, the CDR3 is TGCGCCAGCAGCCAGGAGTCCGGGGCCAACGTCCTGACTTTC. Amino acids: CASSQESGANVLTF. The genes are TRBV4-3 and TRBJ2-6; D unresolved. The CDR3 loop spans 14 amino acids. Trimming pared 3 bases from V and 4 bases from J, leaving 7 bases between. In germline, CDR1 is LGHNA, CDR2 YSLEER.

This chain uses TRBV19 with TRBJ2-3; 16 bases fit TRBD2. Germline V gene lookup returns CDR1 LNHDA and CDR2 SQIVND (reference sequence). Unmatched junction bases numbered 12, after V lost 5 bases and J lost 7 bases. The CDR3 contains 18 residues. This CDR3 is CASSAGTSGRALIYTQYF. In nucleotides, the CDR3 is TGTGCCAGTAGTGCCGGGACTAGCGGGAGGGCCCTCATTTATACGCAGTATTTT.

In this sample, this clonotype turned up a few times. The J gene is TRBJ2-2, the V gene TRBV20-1; the match to TRBD1 covers 7 bases. CDR1 and CDR2 (germline): DFQATT, SNEGSKA (reference sequence). This CDR3 is 16 amino acids long. Trimming took 6 bases from V and 0 from J; bases not matched to a gene: 10. CDR3 nucleotide sequence: TGCAGTGCCAGGGGGACCTTACTTGCGAACACCGGGGAGCTGTTTTTT. Residues: CSARGTLLANTGELFF.

Ten or more counts support this clonotype. The chain combines TRBV6-2 or TRBV6-3 with TRBJ2-5; 7 bases align to TRBD1. The CDR3 is 16 amino acids. J was trimmed by 5 bases and V by 0 bases; bases with no gene match: 9. Germline-derived CDR1 and CDR2 are MNHEY and SVGEGT. The CDR3 loop reads CASSYSGQASTETQYF. The CDR3 coding sequence is TGTGCCAGCAGTTACTCAGGACAGGCTTCCACTGAGACCCAGTACTTC.

The table lists this clonotype with many counts. The chain has TRBV28 and TRBJ1-2; 7 bases fit TRBD1. The CDR3 is 15 residues long. The ends lost 9 bases at V and 4 bases at J; junction bases unmatched: 14. Germline V gene lookup returns CDR1 MDHEN and CDR2 SYDVKM. Here the CDR3 DNA reads TGTGCCAGTACCGAGGGAGGGGGCGAAGGCTATGGCTACACCTTC. Translated: CASTEGGGEGYGYTF.

This clonotype was seen at least ten times. V and J are TRBV15 and TRBJ2-7, with 7 positions matching TRBD1. The CDR3 spans 14 residues. Germline-derived CDR1 and CDR2 are LNHNV and YYDKDF (reference sequence). With 7 bases clipped from V and 0 bases from J, the junction kept 6 bases outside the gene matches. CDR3 residues: CATTADRLSYEQYF. CDR3 DNA: TGTGCCACCACCGCGGACAGGCTCTCCTACGAGCAGTACTTC. Variable domain in full (rest from reference TRBV15 and TRBJ2-7): DAMVIQNPRYQVTQFGKPVTLSCSQTLNHNVMYWYQQKSSQAPKLLFHYYDKDFNNEADTPDNFQSRRPNTSFCFLDIRSPGLGDTAMYLCATTADRLSYEQYFGPGTRLTVT.